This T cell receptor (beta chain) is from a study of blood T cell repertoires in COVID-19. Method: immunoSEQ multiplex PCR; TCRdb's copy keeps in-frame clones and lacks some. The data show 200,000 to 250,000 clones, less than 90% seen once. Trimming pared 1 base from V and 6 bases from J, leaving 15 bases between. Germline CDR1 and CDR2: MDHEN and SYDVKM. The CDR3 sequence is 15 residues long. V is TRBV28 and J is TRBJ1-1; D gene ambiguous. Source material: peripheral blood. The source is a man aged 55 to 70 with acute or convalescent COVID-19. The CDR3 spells CASSLSIGIGPEAFF. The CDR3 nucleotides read TGTGCCAGCAGTTTATCTATCGGGATCGGCCCTGAAGCTTTCTTT.